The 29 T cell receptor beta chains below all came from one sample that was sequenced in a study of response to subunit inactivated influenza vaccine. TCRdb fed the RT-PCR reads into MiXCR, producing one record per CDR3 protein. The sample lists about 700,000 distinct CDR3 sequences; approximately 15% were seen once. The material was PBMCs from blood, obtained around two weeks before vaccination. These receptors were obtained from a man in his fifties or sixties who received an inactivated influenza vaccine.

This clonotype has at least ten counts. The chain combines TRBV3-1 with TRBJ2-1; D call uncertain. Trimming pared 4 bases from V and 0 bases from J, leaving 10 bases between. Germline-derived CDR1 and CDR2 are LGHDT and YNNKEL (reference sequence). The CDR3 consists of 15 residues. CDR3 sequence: CASSPSASSYNEQFF. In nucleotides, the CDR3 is TGTGCCAGCAGCCCAAGCGCAAGCTCCTACAATGAGCAGTTCTTC.

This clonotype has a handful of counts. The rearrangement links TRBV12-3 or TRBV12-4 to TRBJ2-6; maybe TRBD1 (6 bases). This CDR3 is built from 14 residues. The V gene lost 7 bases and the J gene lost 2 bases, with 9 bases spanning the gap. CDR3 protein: CASNRVAGANVLTF. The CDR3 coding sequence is TGTGCCAGCAACAGGGTAGCTGGGGCCAACGTCCTGACTTTC.

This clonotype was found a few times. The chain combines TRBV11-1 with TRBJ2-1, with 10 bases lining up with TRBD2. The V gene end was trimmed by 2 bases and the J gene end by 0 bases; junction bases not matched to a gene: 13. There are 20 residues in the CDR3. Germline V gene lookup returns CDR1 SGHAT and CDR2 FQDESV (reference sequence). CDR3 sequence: CASSLLRGLAGARSYNEQFF. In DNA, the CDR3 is TGTGCCAGCAGCTTATTAAGAGGTCTAGCGGGAGCCCGCTCCTACAATGAGCAGTTCTTC.

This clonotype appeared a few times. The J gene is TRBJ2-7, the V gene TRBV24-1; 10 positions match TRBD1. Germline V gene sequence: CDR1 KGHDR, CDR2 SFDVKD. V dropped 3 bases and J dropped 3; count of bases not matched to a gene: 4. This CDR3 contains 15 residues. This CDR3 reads CATSDPGQGNYEQYF. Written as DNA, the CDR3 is TGTGCCACCAGTGATCCGGGACAGGGGAACTACGAGCAGTACTTC.

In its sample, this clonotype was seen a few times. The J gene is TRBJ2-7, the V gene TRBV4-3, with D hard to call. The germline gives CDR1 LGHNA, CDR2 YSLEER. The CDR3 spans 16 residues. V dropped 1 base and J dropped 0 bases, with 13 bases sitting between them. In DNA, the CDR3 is TGCGCCAGCAGCCAAGTGGCAAGTCCTAGCTCCTACGAGCAGTACTTC. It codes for CASSQVASPSSYEQYF.

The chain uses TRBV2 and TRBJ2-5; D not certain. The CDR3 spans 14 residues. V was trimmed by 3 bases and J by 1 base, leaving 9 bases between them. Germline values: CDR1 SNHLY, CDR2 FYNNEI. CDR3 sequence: CASSDLRFQETQYF. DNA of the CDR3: TGTGCCAGCAGTGATTTACGCTTCCAAGAGACCCAGTACTTC.

The CDR3 region is CASSGDRGYASEQYF. DNA of the CDR3: TGTGCCAGCAGTGGGGACAGGGGGTACGCAAGCGAGCAGTACTTC. V is TRBV6-1 and J is TRBJ2-7, with 11 positions matching TRBD1. With 4 bases clipped from V and 6 bases from J, the junction kept 8 bases outside the gene matches. The CDR3 is made up of 15 amino acids. Germline assignment: CDR1 MNHNS and CDR2 SASEGT.

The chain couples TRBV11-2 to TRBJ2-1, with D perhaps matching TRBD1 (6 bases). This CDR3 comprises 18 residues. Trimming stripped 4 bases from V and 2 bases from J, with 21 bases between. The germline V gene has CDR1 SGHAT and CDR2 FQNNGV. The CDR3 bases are TGTGCCAGCAGCTCCCTCCGGGACCACAGGGCCCCCTACAATGAGCAGTTCTTC. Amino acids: CASSSLRDHRAPYNEQFF.

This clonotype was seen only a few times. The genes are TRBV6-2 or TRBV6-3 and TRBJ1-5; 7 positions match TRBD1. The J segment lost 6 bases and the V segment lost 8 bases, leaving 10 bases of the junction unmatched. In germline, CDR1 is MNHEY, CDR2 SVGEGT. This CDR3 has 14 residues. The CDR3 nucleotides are TGTGCCAGCGAGGGTGACAGGGTCGGTCAGCCCCAGCATTTT. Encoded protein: CASEGDRVGQPQHF.

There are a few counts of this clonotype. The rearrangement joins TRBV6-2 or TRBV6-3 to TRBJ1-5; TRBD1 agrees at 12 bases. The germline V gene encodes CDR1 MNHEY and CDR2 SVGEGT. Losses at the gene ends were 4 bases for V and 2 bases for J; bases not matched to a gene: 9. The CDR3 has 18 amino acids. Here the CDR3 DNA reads TGTGCCAGCAGTTTCGATCCCGGGACAGGGGGCGGCAATCAGCCCCAGCATTTT. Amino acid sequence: CASSFDPGTGGGNQPQHF.

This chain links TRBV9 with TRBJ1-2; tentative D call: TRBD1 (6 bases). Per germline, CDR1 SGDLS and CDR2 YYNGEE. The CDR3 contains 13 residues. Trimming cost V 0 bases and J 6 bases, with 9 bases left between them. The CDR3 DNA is TGTGCCAGCAGCGTAGAACAGGGTAATGGCTACACCTTC. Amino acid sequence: CASSVEQGNGYTF. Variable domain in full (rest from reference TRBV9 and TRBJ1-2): DSGVTQTPKHLITATGQRVTLRCSPRSGDLSVYWYQQSLDQGLQFLIQYYNGEERAKGNILERFSAQQFPDLHSELNLSSLELGDSALYFCASSVEQGNGYTFGSGTRLTVV.

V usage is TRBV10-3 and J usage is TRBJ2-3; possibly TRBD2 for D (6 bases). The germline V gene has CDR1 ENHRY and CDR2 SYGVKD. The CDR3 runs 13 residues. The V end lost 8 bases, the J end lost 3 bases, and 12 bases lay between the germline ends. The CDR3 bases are TGTGCCATCCAGGGCGGGACTACAGATACGCAGTATTTT. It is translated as CAIQGGTTDTQYF.

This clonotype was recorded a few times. This CDR3 reads CASSWGLGGAKNIQYF. CDR3 coding DNA: TGTGCCAGCAGCTGGGGGCTTGGGGGAGCCAAAAACATTCAGTACTTC. This chain joins TRBV7-2 and TRBJ2-4, with a weak D call TRBD1 (6 bases). Germline CDR1 is SGHTA and CDR2 is FQGNSA. The CDR3 has 16 amino acids. V dropped 4 bases and J dropped 0 bases, with 13 bases sitting between them.

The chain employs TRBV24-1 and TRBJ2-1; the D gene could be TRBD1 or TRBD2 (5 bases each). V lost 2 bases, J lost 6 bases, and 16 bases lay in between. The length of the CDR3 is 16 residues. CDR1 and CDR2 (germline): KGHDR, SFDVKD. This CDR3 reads CATSDSDTRGANEQFF. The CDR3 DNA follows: TGTGCCACCAGTGATTCGGACACGAGAGGGGCCAATGAGCAGTTCTTC.

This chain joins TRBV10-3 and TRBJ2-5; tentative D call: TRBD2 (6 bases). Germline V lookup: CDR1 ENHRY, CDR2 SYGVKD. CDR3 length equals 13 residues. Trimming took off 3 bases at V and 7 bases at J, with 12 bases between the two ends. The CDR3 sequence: CAISDGGKGTQYF. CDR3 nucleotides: TGTGCCATCAGTGACGGCGGGAAGGGGACCCAGTACTTC.

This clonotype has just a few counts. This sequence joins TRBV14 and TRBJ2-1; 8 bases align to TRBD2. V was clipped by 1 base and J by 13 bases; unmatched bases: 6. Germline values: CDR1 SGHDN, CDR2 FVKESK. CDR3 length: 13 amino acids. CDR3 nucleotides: TGTGCCAGCAGCCAAGCGGCTAGCGGGTACCAGTTCTTC. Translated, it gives CASSQAASGYQFF.

The chain's CDR3 is CASSLASRSTYNEQFF. The DNA for the CDR3 is TGTGCCAGCAGCTTAGCCAGTCGGAGCACCTACAATGAGCAGTTCTTC. J is TRBJ2-1 and V is TRBV11-1; no firm D call. V shed 0 bases and J shed 2 bases, with 11 bases lying between them. There are 16 residues in the CDR3. Germline values: CDR1 SGHAT, CDR2 FQDESV (reference sequence).

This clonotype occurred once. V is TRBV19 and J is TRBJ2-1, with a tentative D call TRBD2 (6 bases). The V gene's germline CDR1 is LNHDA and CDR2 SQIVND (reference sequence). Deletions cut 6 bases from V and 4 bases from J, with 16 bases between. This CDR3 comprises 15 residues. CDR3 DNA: TGTGCCAGTAGACGGACTACCTACGATTACAATGAGCAGTTCTTC. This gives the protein CASRRTTYDYNEQFF. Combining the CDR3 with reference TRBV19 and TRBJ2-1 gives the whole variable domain DGGITQSPKYLFRKEGQNVTLSCEQNLNHDAMYWYRQDPGQGLRLIYYSQIVNDFQKGDIAEGYSVSREKKESFPLTVTSAQKNPTAFYLCASRRTTYDYNEQFFGPGTRLTVL.

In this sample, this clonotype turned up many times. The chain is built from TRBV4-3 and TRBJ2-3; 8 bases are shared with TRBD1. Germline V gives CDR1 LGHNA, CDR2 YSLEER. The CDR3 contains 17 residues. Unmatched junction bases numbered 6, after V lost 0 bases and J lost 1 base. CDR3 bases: TGCGCCAGCAGCCAAGAATTTGACAGGGGCCGCACAGATACGCAGTATTTT. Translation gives CASSQEFDRGRTDTQYF.

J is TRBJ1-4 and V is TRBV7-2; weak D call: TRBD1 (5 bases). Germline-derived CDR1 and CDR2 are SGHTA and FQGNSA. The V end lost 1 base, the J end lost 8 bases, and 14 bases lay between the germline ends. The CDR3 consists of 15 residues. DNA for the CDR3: TGTGCCAGCAGCTTAGGGGGACCGTCCTCCGAAAAACTGTTTTTT. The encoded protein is CASSLGGPSSEKLFF.

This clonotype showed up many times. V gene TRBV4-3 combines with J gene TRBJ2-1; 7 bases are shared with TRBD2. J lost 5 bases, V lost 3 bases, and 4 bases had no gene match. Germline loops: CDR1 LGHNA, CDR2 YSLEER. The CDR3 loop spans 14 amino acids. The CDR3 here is CASSQSAGNNEQFF. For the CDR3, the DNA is TGCGCCAGCAGCCAGTCAGCGGGGAACAATGAGCAGTTCTTC.

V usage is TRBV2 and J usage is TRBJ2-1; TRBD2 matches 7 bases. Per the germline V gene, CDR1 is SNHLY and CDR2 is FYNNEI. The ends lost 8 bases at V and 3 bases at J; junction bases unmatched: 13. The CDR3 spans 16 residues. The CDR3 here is CASSRRGSGNYNEQFF. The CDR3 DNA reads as TGTGCCAGCTCCCGACGAGGGAGCGGGAACTACAATGAGCAGTTCTTC.

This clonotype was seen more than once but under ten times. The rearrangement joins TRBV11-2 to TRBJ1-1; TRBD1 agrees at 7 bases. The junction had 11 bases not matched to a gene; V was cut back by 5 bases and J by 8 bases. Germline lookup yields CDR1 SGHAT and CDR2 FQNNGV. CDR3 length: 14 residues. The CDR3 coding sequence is TGTGCCAGCAGCCTAGTTAGGGGGCGGCCAGAAGCTTTCTTT. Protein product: CASSLVRGRPEAFF.

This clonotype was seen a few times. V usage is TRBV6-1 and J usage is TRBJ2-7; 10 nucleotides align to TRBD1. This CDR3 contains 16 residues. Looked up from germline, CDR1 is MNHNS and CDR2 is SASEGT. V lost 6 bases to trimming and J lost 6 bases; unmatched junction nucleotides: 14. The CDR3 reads CASRPGPGQGRVEQYF. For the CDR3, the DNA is TGTGCCAGCAGACCGGGCCCGGGACAGGGGCGTGTCGAGCAGTACTTC.

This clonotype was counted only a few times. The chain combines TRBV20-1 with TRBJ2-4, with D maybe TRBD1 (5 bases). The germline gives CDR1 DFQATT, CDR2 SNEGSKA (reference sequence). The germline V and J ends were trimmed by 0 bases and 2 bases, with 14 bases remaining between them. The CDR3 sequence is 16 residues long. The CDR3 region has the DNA TGCAGTGCTAGAGATCTCAGGGCCCAAACCAAAAACATTCAGTACTTC. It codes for CSARDLRAQTKNIQYF.

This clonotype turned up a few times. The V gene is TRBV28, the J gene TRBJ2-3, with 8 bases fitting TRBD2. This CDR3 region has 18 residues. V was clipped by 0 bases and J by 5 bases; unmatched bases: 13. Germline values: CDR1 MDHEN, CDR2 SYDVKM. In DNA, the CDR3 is TGTGCCAGCAGTTTATGGTCGGTAGCGGGATCTTTTCTAGATACGCAGTATTTT. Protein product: CASSLWSVAGSFLDTQYF. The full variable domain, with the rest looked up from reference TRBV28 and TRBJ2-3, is DVKVTQSSRYLVKRTGEKVFLECVQDMDHENMFWYRQDPGLGLRLIYFSYDVKMKEKGDIPEGYSVSREKKERFSLILESASTNQTSMYLCASSLWSVAGSFLDTQYFGPGTRLTVL.

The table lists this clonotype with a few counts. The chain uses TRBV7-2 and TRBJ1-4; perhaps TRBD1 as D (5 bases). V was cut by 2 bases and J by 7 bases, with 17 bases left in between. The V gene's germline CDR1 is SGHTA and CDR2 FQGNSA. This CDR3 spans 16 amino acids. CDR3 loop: CASSLYGAGLGEKLFF. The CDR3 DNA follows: TGTGCCAGCAGCTTATATGGTGCAGGGCTCGGTGAAAAACTGTTTTTT.

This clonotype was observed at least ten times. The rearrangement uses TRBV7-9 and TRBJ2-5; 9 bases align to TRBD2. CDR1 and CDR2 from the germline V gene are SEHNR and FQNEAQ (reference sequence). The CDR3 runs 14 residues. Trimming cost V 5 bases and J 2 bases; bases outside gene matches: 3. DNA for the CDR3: TGTGCCAGCAGCCTTGGACTAGCGCAAGAGACCCAGTACTTC. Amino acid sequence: CASSLGLAQETQYF.

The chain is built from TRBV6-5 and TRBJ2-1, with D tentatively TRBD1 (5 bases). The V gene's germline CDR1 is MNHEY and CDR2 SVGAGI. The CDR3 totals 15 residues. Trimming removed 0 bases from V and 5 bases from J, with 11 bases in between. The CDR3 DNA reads TGTGCCAGCAGTTACTCGGCAGGGCGGAACAATGAGCAGTTCTTC. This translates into CASSYSAGRNNEQFF.